This T cell receptor (beta chain) was sequenced for a study of cytomegalovirus exposure and HLA in healthy donors. Concerning this clone: Its specificity is unknown.

Study-level findings and limits: Analysis performed later found over 15,000 TCR beta sequences associated with HLA alleles at 0.05 false discovery rate. TRBV6-2, TRBV6-3 and some other V segments were unresolvable in 87-base-pair reads.

V trimming: 0 bases; J trimming: 9 bases; junction bases outside the gene matches: 8. The length of the CDR3 is 17 residues. The germline V gene encodes CDR1 SEHNR and CDR2 FQNEAQ (reference sequence). The PCR made use of 60 Vbeta and 13 Jbeta primers. The repertoire was sequenced with immunoSEQ multiplex PCR; TCRdb's copy has only in-frame clones and lacks some. The data contain some 150,000 clones, approximately 80% of them seen just once; the ten biggest clones take up 5.5% to 6.5%. Sequenced input: PBMCs. The chain couples TRBV7-9 to TRBJ2-1; 13 bases agree with TRBD2. The receptor comes from a woman between 35 and 50 years old in good health and CMV-seropositive. In nucleotides, the CDR3 is TGTGCCAGCAGCTTAGCACGGACTAGCGGGAGTGGAAGTGAGCAGTTCTTC. This translates into CASSLARTSGSGSEQFF.